This T cell receptor beta chain was found in a study of tumour-infiltrating T cells in Burkitt lymphoma (dated by TCRdb to 2018 to 2020). For the wider study: When TCR repertoire data were correlated with clinical outcome, productive clonality turned out to predict both overall and progression-free survival, independent of established prognosticators, age at diagnosis among them.

Library preparation employed the immunoSEQ multiplex PCR assay. Drawn from immuneACCESS, this table holds only the in-frame rearrangements with V and J called that TCRdb kept. Clones are partly lost; checked studies trace under half to an unresolved V gene and leave the rest unexplained. The sample profile shows roughly 1,700 clones; over 60% of them were found once. The ten largest clones capture around 40% of the sample. Taken from cysteine to phenylalanine, the CDR3 has 16 residues. Only CDR3 DNA remains: 48 bases, in frame from the first base. The junction shows trimming of 3 bases on V and 0 bases on J, and the gene matches do not reach 3 bases of it. The germline V gene sets CDR1 to MGHRA and CDR2 to YSYEKL. A word on this clone: The antigen it recognizes is unknown. There are no base qualities to consult, and no much larger clone falls within one base.

The specimen sequenced was tumor tissue. The TCR comes from a human donor with diffuse large B-cell lymphoma. The rearrangement joined TRBV4-1 to TRBJ1-1; TRBD1 agrees with 11 junctional bases. CDR3 loop: CASSQGTGGLNTEAFF. The sequenced DNA: TGCGCCAGCAGCCAGGGGACAGGGGGATTGAACACTGAAGCTTTCTTT.